The 15 T cell receptor beta chains presented below share a single source sample, sequenced in a study of T cells in localized non-small cell lung cancer. The table came from immunoSEQ multiplex PCR; TCRdb's copy has only in-frame clones and leaves some out. The table records over 25,000 clones, roughly 90% of them present only once. The starting material was peripheral blood, obtained before any cancer treatment. The receptors originated from a female donor older than 55 with stage I lung adenocarcinoma.

This chain joins TRBV2 and TRBJ1-1; possibly TRBD1 for D (5 bases). The length of the CDR3 is 12 residues. V was shortened by 1 base and J by 6 bases, with 6 bases between the two germline ends. In germline, CDR1 is SNHLY, CDR2 FYNNEI. The CDR3 nucleotides are TGTGCCAGCAGTGAAGGGGGGGCTGAAGCTTTCTTT. Translated, it gives CASSEGGAEAFF.

This clone has just a few counts. The chain couples TRBV6-6 to TRBJ1-2; D possibly corresponds to TRBD1 (6 bases). Germline V CDR1 and CDR2: MNHNY, SVGAGI (reference sequence). The CDR3 loop spans 12 amino acids. V was trimmed by 6 bases and J by 4 bases, leaving 9 bases between them. The CDR3 nucleotides are TGTGCCAGCAGAGCGGACAGCTATGGCTACACCTTC. Protein product: CASRADSYGYTF.

The CDR3, as DNA: TGTGCCAGTAGTACGTCCGTAGGACAGGGATTCACCGGGGAGCTGTTTTTT. Translation: CASSTSVGQGFTGELFF. The chain couples TRBV19 to TRBJ2-2, with 8 bases lining up with TRBD1. The CDR3 is 17 residues long. Germline V CDR1 and CDR2: LNHDA, SQIVND (reference sequence). After removal of 4 bases from V and 4 bases from J, the junction contained 11 bases not matched to a gene.

The rearrangement links TRBV6-4 to TRBJ2-1; D might be TRBD2 (5 bases). The germline CDR1 and CDR2 sequences are MRHNA and SNTAGT. Trimming removed 2 bases from V and 3 bases from J, with 11 bases in between. The CDR3 extends over 15 amino acids. Here the CDR3 reads CASSDGKEDYNEQFF. The DNA of the CDR3 is TGTGCCAGCAGTGACGGGAAGGAGGACTACAATGAGCAGTTCTTC.

The gene calls are TRBV5-1 and TRBJ1-1; D unresolved. The V and J ends lost 0 bases and 0 bases respectively, with 3 bases between them. Germline loops: CDR1 SGHRS, CDR2 YFSETQ. This CDR3 region has 13 residues. CDR3 in amino acids: CASSLALNTEAFF. For the CDR3, the DNA is TGCGCCAGCAGCTTGGCTTTGAACACTGAAGCTTTCTTT.

This clone has a handful of counts. The chain employs TRBV7-9 and TRBJ1-5; D gene uncertain. Germline CDR1 reads SEHNR; CDR2 reads FQNEAQ (reference sequence). This CDR3 has 12 amino acids. V was clipped by 5 bases and J by 5 bases, with 7 bases between them. CDR3 protein: CASSDRYQPQHF. The CDR3 coding sequence is TGTGCCAGCAGCGATAGATATCAGCCCCAGCATTTT.

The J gene is TRBJ1-4, the V gene TRBV9, with D possibly being TRBD1 (5 bases). In germline, CDR1 is SGDLS, CDR2 YYNGEE. The CDR3 has 14 amino acids. The V end lost 5 bases, the J end lost 7 bases, and 15 bases lay between the germline ends. CDR3 sequence: CASSRGDLSEKLFF. CDR3 coding DNA: TGTGCCAGCAGTAGAGGGGATCTCTCTGAAAAACTGTTTTTT.

The chain combines TRBV12-5 with TRBJ1-3, with a tentative D call TRBD1 (5 bases). Trimming cost V 0 bases and J 0 bases, with 12 bases left between them. The CDR3 loop spans 17 amino acids. Per the germline V gene, CDR1 is LGHNT and CDR2 is FRNRAP. The CDR3 here is CASGLVLGAGSGNTIYF. Here the CDR3 DNA reads TGTGCTAGTGGTTTGGTACTTGGGGCAGGCTCTGGAAACACCATATATTTT.

The chain recombines TRBV4-3 with TRBJ2-3, with TRBD1 identical over 8 bases. The CDR3 has 16 residues. The J segment lost 0 bases and the V segment lost 2 bases, leaving 4 bases of the junction unmatched. CDR1 is LGHNA and CDR2 is YSLEER in the germline V gene. CDR3 region: CASSQSSGGSTDTQYF. DNA of the CDR3: TGCGCCAGCAGCCAAAGCTCAGGGGGCAGCACAGATACGCAGTATTTT.

The CDR3 DNA reads as TGTGCCAGCAGAACACAGGGGAATGAAAAACTGTTTTTT. It is translated as CASRTQGNEKLFF. This chain connects TRBV7-9 to TRBJ1-4, with 7 bases that match TRBD1. With V trimmed by 6 bases and J by 5 bases, 3 bases remained unmatched. Germline CDR1 SEHNR, CDR2 FQNEAQ (reference sequence). CDR3 length equals 13 residues.

The genes are TRBV18 and TRBJ2-7, with D perhaps TRBD1 (5 bases). V lost 4 bases to trimming and J lost 5 bases, with 15 bases between them. This CDR3 is 14 amino acids long. The germline V gene encodes CDR1 KGHSH and CDR2 LQKENI. The CDR3 loop reads CASSRQGALDEQYF. The DNA of the CDR3 is TGTGCCAGCTCACGGCAGGGCGCCCTTGACGAGCAGTACTTC.

V and J are TRBV10-1 and TRBJ2-3, with TRBD2 matching over 7 bases. Per the germline V gene, CDR1 is WNHNN and CDR2 is SYGVQD (reference sequence). The CDR3 runs 16 residues. V lost 3 bases, J lost 1 base, and 7 bases stayed unmatched. CDR3 sequence (DNA): TGCGCCAGCAGTGACGGAAAGCGGGGACGCACAGATACGCAGTATTTT. Amino acids: CASSDGKRGRTDTQYF.

This sequence joins TRBV6-5 and TRBJ2-3, with TRBD2 matching over 7 bases. The CDR3 sequence is 15 residues long. CDR1 and CDR2 from the germline V gene are MNHEY and SVGAGI. V was pared by 2 bases and J by 3 bases, with 5 bases of the junction left unmatched. CDR3 sequence: CASSYGRTRTDTQYF. The CDR3 DNA follows: TGTGCCAGCAGTTACGGGAGGACTAGAACAGATACGCAGTATTTT.

This rearrangement joins TRBV6-6 to TRBJ2-1; 8 nucleotides match TRBD2. Germline V gene sequence: CDR1 MNHNY, CDR2 SVGAGI (reference sequence). The CDR3 is 14 amino acids. V was clipped by 6 bases and J by 6 bases; unmatched bases: 7. This CDR3 reads CASRTGTRSNEQFF. CDR3 coding DNA: TGTGCCAGCAGAACCGGGACTAGGAGCAATGAGCAGTTCTTC.

V is TRBV7-9 and J is TRBJ2-3, with D maybe TRBD1 (5 bases). The CDR3 is made up of 15 amino acids. V gave up 5 bases and J gave up 3 bases, with 15 bases separating them. Germline assignment: CDR1 SEHNR and CDR2 FQNEAQ (reference sequence). CDR3 amino acids: CASSRTGVETDTQYF. The CDR3 DNA follows: TGTGCCAGCAGCCGTACAGGTGTAGAAACAGATACGCAGTATTTT.